One TCR beta chain is described in this entry. This entry belongs to a study of Ad26.COV2.S vaccination and SARS-CoV-2 variants. Study-wide background: By the intramuscular route, Ad26.COV2.S was given once, or twice 56 days apart.

Treatment reported: roughly 19 received Ad26.COV2.S at low or high dose, single or two shots; about 5 received placebo; per-sample allocation not given. Material that was analyzed had been drawn on day 63 after the first vaccine or placebo injection. Whoever gave the sample was an adult aged 18-55 years in Boston. Here immunoSEQ multiplex PCR was the method, and the copy in TCRdb shows in-frame clones only, minus some. The data contain 400,000 to 450,000 clones, less than 95% of them singletons. With 4 bases removed from V and 5 bases from J, the gap between germline ends came to 15 bases. Germline CDR1 is SGHKS and CDR2 is YYEKEE (reference sequence). The CDR3 length is 14 residues.

Material: peripheral blood, obtained in a trial of Ad26.COV2.S vaccine versus placebo. This clonotype originated in a person between 18 and 59 years old who received the Ad26.COV2.S COVID-19 vaccine or a placebo. The chain carries TRBV5-5 and TRBJ2-5, with D perhaps TRBD1 or TRBD2 (5 bases each). CDR3 residues: CASSLRAWGETQYF. The CDR3 bases are TGTGCCAGCAGCCTTCGGGCCTGGGGGGAGACCCAGTACTTC.